These 28 T cell receptor beta chains share one sample of origin, sequenced in a study of blood T cell repertoires in COVID-19. The method was immunoSEQ multiplex PCR; TCRdb's version includes in-frame clones alone and lacks a portion of them. The sample contains approximately 160,000 clones, over 75% of which appear only once. The sequenced sample consisted of peripheral blood. These receptors were collected from a man aged 55-75 years with active or convalescent COVID-19.

In its sample, this clone was seen once. This chain joins TRBV20-1 and TRBJ1-1; D unresolved. Trimming pared 0 bases from V and 10 bases from J, leaving 9 bases between. Per the germline V gene, CDR1 is DFQATT and CDR2 is SNEGSKA (reference sequence). This CDR3 contains 11 residues. The CDR3 DNA reads TGCAGTGCTAGAGATTTCTCCGGAGCTTTCTTT. Amino acid sequence: CSARDFSGAFF.

This rearrangement joins TRBV5-6 to TRBJ1-5; maybe TRBD1 (5 bases). The CDR3 extends over 13 amino acids. Trimming pared 6 bases from V and 6 bases from J, leaving 13 bases between. Germline V lookup: CDR1 SGHDT, CDR2 YYEEEE. In DNA, the CDR3 is TGTGCCAGCATAGAAGGTAGGGGTCAGCCCCAGCATTTT. Its translation is CASIEGRGQPQHF.

Only a few counts were recorded for this clone. This chain links TRBV28 with TRBJ1-6; D ambiguous. CDR1 is MDHEN, CDR2 SYDVKM, per germline. The V end was cut by 3 bases, the J end by 5 bases, with 11 bases between. The CDR3 is 15 amino acids. CDR3 sequence reads: CASSFAGKDNSPLHF. In DNA form, the CDR3 reads TGTGCCAGCAGTTTCGCCGGGAAAGATAATTCACCCCTCCACTTT.

The chain combines TRBV19 with TRBJ1-4, with D possibly TRBD1 on 6 matching bases. Deletions cut 2 bases from V and 4 bases from J, with 11 bases between. CDR1 is LNHDA, CDR2 SQIVND, per germline (reference sequence). The CDR3 runs 15 residues. The CDR3 region is CASSITTGRNEKLFF. CDR3 nucleotide sequence: TGTGCCAGTAGTATAACAACAGGGCGTAATGAAAAACTGTTTTTT.

This rearrangement joins TRBV18 to TRBJ2-7; D possibly corresponds to TRBD1 (5 bases). The germline CDR1 and CDR2 sequences are KGHSH and LQKENI. The CDR3 runs to 17 residues. V lost 0 bases to trimming and J lost 0 bases, with 15 bases between them. CDR3 coding DNA: TGTGCCAGCTCACCACCAAGTCTCCAGGGAAGCTCCTACGAGCAGTACTTC. It is translated as CASSPPSLQGSSYEQYF.

CDR3 bases: TGTGCCAGTAGTGCCCGAAGGGGAGCCAAAAACATTCAGTACTTC. This encodes CASSARRGAKNIQYF. The V and J genes are TRBV19 and TRBJ2-4, with D possibly being TRBD1 (5 bases). The CDR3 has 15 residues. CDR1 is LNHDA, CDR2 SQIVND, per germline (reference sequence). Deletions cut 5 bases from V and 0 bases from J, with 11 bases between.

The rearrangement links TRBV27 to TRBJ1-6; 8 bases line up with TRBD1. After removal of 3 bases from V and 9 bases from J, the junction contained 7 bases not matched to a gene. The CDR3 contains 15 residues. Germline assignment: CDR1 MNHEY and CDR2 SMNVEV (reference sequence). The CDR3 DNA follows: TGTGCCAGCAGTTTCCGACAGGGGAAAGGTTCACCCCTCCACTTT. Encoded protein: CASSFRQGKGSPLHF.

V gene TRBV11-1 combines with J gene TRBJ1-2; D gene ambiguous. Germline V gene data show CDR1 as SGHAT and CDR2 as FQDESV (reference sequence). The CDR3 spans 14 residues. With 3 bases removed from V and 4 bases from J, the gap between germline ends came to 12 bases. CDR3 nucleotide sequence: TGTGCCAGCAGCTTCCCCCAATTTCCCTATGGCTACACCTTC. Translating it yields CASSFPQFPYGYTF.

The V and J genes are TRBV5-1 and TRBJ1-4; D is unresolved. The germline gives CDR1 SGHRS, CDR2 YFSETQ. Trimming shortened V by 0 bases and J by 10 bases, and 13 bases separated the two germline ends. CDR3 length: 14 amino acids. CDR3 coding DNA: TGCGCCAGCAGCTTGGAGAAGGGAGACCGAAAACTGTTTTTT. It is translated as CASSLEKGDRKLFF.

The chain combines TRBV12-3 or TRBV12-4 with TRBJ1-2; unclear D gene. With 3 bases removed from V and 7 bases from J, the gap between germline ends came to 6 bases. This CDR3 is built from 11 residues. CDR3 bases: TGTGCCAGCAGTTTTAGTTCTGGCTACACCTTC. It is translated as CASSFSSGYTF.

Regarding this clone: Within the sample, other DNA sequences also encode this same CDR3. The chain combines TRBV19 with TRBJ1-5; 8 bases are a match to TRBD1. This CDR3 region has 14 residues. Germline trimming cut 4 bases from V and 4 bases from J; bases unmatched to any gene: 3. CDR1 and CDR2 (germline): LNHDA, SQIVND (reference sequence). The CDR3, as DNA: TGTGCCAGTAGTACTACAGGGGGGAATCAGCCCCAGCATTTT. As protein: CASSTTGGNQPQHF.

This clone has a handful of counts. V and J are TRBV24-1 and TRBJ2-1; 9 bases are shared with TRBD2. This CDR3 comprises 13 residues. The germline V gene has CDR1 KGHDR and CDR2 SFDVKD. The ends lost 10 bases at V and 5 bases at J; junction bases unmatched: 5. The CDR3 reads CATSAGGNNEQFF. CDR3 DNA sequence: TGTGCCACTTCTGCGGGAGGGAACAATGAGCAGTTCTTC.

This clone was picked up a small number of times. The V and J genes are TRBV4-1 and TRBJ2-7; TRBD1 matches 11 bases. The germline V gene encodes CDR1 MGHRA and CDR2 YSYEKL. Trimming at V came to 1 base and at J to 2 bases, leaving 7 bases not matched to a gene. The CDR3 runs to 17 residues. CDR3 sequence: CASSQGGTGGITYEQYF. CDR3 in DNA: TGCGCCAGCAGCCAAGGAGGGACAGGGGGGATTACCTACGAGCAGTACTTC.

The CDR3 loop is CASSPIGGDQLSGNTIYF. Written as DNA, the CDR3 is TGTGCCAGCTCACCGATCGGGGGGGACCAGCTCTCTGGAAACACCATATATTTT. V usage is TRBV18 and J usage is TRBJ1-3, with TRBD1 as a possible D gene (5 bases). Germline loops: CDR1 KGHSH, CDR2 LQKENI. The CDR3 spans 18 residues. Between the trimmed V and J ends, which lost 3 bases and 0 bases, there was a span of 18 bases. Filled out from reference TRBV18 and TRBJ1-3, the complete variable domain reads NAGVMQNPRHLVRRRGQEARLRCSPMKGHSHVYWYRQLPEEGLKFMVYLQKENIIDESGMPKERFSAEFPKEGPSILRIQQVVRGDSAAYFCASSPIGGDQLSGNTIYFGEGSWLTVV.

The chain combines TRBV19 with TRBJ2-2, with TRBD1 as a possible D gene (8 bases). The CDR3 length is 15 residues. V was pared by 5 bases and J by 5 bases, with 15 bases between. Germline V gene lookup returns CDR1 LNHDA and CDR2 SQIVND (reference sequence). The CDR3 bases are TGTGCCAGTAGTCTAAGCGGGACAGGTACCGGGGAGCTGTTTTTT. This translates into CASSLSGTGTGELFF.

The chain uses TRBV19 and TRBJ1-6; D not resolved. Per germline, CDR1 LNHDA and CDR2 SQIVND (reference sequence). Trimming shortened V by 2 bases and J by 7 bases, and 15 bases separated the two germline ends. The CDR3 has 16 residues. The CDR3 region is CASSIRNPGRNSPLHF. CDR3 in DNA: TGTGCCAGTAGTATAAGGAACCCGGGGAGGAATTCACCCCTCCACTTT.

The chain joins TRBV21-1 to TRBJ1-2; whether TRBD1, the table's D call, matches the DNA was not checked. TRBV21-1 is a pseudogene segment. The CDR3 sequence is 13 residues long. DNA for the CDR3: TGTGCCAGCAGAGGACAGTCTAACTATGGCTACACCTTC. Translation: CASRGQSNYGYTF.

The chain is built from TRBV4-1 and TRBJ1-2; D gene unclear. Trimming left V 0 bases short and J 1 base short, with 9 bases between. This CDR3 contains 15 residues. Looked up from germline, CDR1 is MGHRA and CDR2 is YSYEKL. CDR3 in amino acids: CASSQDNAGNYGYTF. The CDR3 DNA reads as TGCGCCAGCAGCCAAGATAACGCGGGTAACTATGGCTACACCTTC.

CDR3 protein: CATSDSLAGGPPQYF. Written as DNA, the CDR3 is TGTGCCACCAGTGATTCCCTAGCGGGGGGGCCACCCCAGTACTTC. This chain connects TRBV24-1 to TRBJ2-5, with TRBD2 identical over 12 bases. Germline CDR1 KGHDR, CDR2 SFDVKD. The CDR3 totals 15 residues. V lost 2 bases and J lost 9; bases outside the gene matches: 6.

The J gene is TRBJ2-3, the V gene TRBV7-3, with D perhaps TRBD2 (6 bases). Germline lookup yields CDR1 SGHTA and CDR2 FQGTGA. Trimming took 5 bases from V and 3 from J, leaving 24 bases between them. This CDR3 is 18 amino acids long. The CDR3 nucleotides are TGTGCCAGCAGCGATCCGTCACGGTTGGACCGGGGGACAGATACGCAGTATTTT. Its translation: CASSDPSRLDRGTDTQYF.

V usage is TRBV3-1 (or the pseudogene TRBV3-2) and J usage is TRBJ2-1, with D perhaps matching TRBD2 (6 bases). Trimming cost V 4 bases and J 2 bases, with 15 bases left between them. In germline, CDR1 is LGHDT, CDR2 YNNKEL (reference sequence). The CDR3 extends over 16 amino acids. CDR3 protein: CASSRRLTGAYNEQFF. The CDR3 coding sequence is TGTGCCAGCAGCCGACGTCTCACGGGGGCCTACAATGAGCAGTTCTTC.

This clone occurred a few times. The chain recombines TRBV5-1 with TRBJ2-7, with 7 positions matching TRBD1. CDR3 length: 13 amino acids. CDR1 and CDR2 (germline): SGHRS, YFSETQ. J lost 2 bases, V lost 6 bases, and 5 bases had no gene match. The CDR3 DNA sequence: TGCGCCAGCACCCAGGGGGTAACCTACGAGCAGTACTTC. Translating gives CASTQGVTYEQYF. Based on the CDR3 plus reference TRBV5-1 and TRBJ2-7, the full variable domain is KAGVTQTPRYLIKTRGQQVTLSCSPISGHRSVSWYQQTPGQGLQFLFEYFSETQRNKGNFPGRFSGRQFSNSRSEMNVSTLELGDSALYLCASTQGVTYEQYFGPGTRLTVT.

CDR3 loop: CASSLQGWGEQYF. DNA for the CDR3: TGTGCCAGCAGCTTGCAGGGATGGGGCGAGCAGTACTTC. The chain couples TRBV5-6 to TRBJ2-7; TRBD1 is a possible D gene (5 bases). Germline V gene data show CDR1 as SGHDT and CDR2 as YYEEEE. This CDR3 is built from 13 residues. V shed 1 base and J shed 6 bases, with 11 bases lying between them. The variable domain in full, completed from reference TRBV5-6 and TRBJ2-7, reads DAGVTQSPTHLIKTRGQQVTLRCSPKSGHDTVSWYQQALGQGPQFIFQYYEEEERQRGNFPDRFSGHQFPNYSSELNVNALLLGDSALYLCASSLQGWGEQYFGPGTRLTVT.

The chain couples TRBV19 to TRBJ2-5, with 10 bases identical to TRBD2. Germline V CDR1 and CDR2: LNHDA, SQIVND (reference sequence). The CDR3 loop spans 14 amino acids. V trimming: 3 bases; J trimming: 5 bases; junction bases outside the gene matches: 3. The CDR3 here is CASSISGGTETQYF. The CDR3 nucleotides read TGTGCCAGTAGTATTAGCGGGGGGACGGAGACCCAGTACTTC.

The chain is built from TRBV6-5 and TRBJ1-1; maybe TRBD1 (5 bases). V lost 6 bases and J 1 base, leaving 6 bases between the germline ends. This CDR3 has 12 residues. Germline assignment: CDR1 MNHEY and CDR2 SVGAGI. CDR3 nucleotide sequence: TGTGCCAGCAGACAGGCGAACACTGAAGCTTTCTTT. Its translation: CASRQANTEAFF.

The rearrangement joins TRBV4-2 to TRBJ1-6; D is uncertain. Germline V gene sequence: CDR1 LGHNA, CDR2 YNFKEQ. This CDR3 has 16 residues. V shed 0 bases and J shed 10 bases, with 16 bases lying between them. CDR3 protein: CASSQDWVRRESPLHF. As DNA, the CDR3 is TGTGCCAGCAGCCAAGATTGGGTACGACGGGAATCACCCCTCCACTTT.

V and J are TRBV7-2 and TRBJ2-3, with TRBD2 as a possible D gene (6 bases). This CDR3 contains 14 residues. V was cut by 5 bases and J by 6 bases, with 15 bases left in between. Germline loops: CDR1 SGHTA, CDR2 FQGNSA. As DNA, the CDR3 is TGTGCCAGCAGCCCGGGACTCAACGGGGATACGCAGTATTTT. As protein: CASSPGLNGDTQYF.

This rearrangement joins TRBV6-5 to TRBJ2-3, with 7 bases matching TRBD2. J gave up 1 base and V 2 bases, and 0 bases lay outside the gene matches. CDR3 size: 14 residues. Germline CDR1 reads MNHEY; CDR2 reads SVGAGI. For the CDR3, the DNA is TGTGCCAGCAGTTACCGGGGGGGCACAGATACGCAGTATTTT. Protein: CASSYRGGTDTQYF.